The 18 T cell receptor beta chains below all came from one sample that was sequenced in a study of radiotherapy plus CTLA-4 blockade in lung cancer. Profiled with immunoSEQ multiplex PCR; TCRdb holds only in-frame clones, not every one. The data show roughly 57,000 clones, about 80% seen once. Specimen: peripheral blood, collected from a patient treated with radiotherapy plus ipilimumab. All receptors come from a human donor with non-small cell lung cancer whose response to radiotherapy plus ipilimumab could not be evaluated.

The gene calls are TRBV9 and TRBJ2-2; tentative D call: TRBD2 (6 bases). Germline V lookup: CDR1 SGDLS, CDR2 YYNGEE. CDR3 length: 14 amino acids. Trimming removed 2 bases at V and 5 bases at J, with 10 bases between. The CDR3: CASSVTGSTGELFF. As DNA, the CDR3 is TGTGCCAGCAGCGTGACCGGGAGTACCGGGGAGCTGTTTTTT.

The rearrangement links TRBV7-8 to TRBJ2-5, with a tentative D call TRBD2 (6 bases). The CDR3 is 16 residues long. V lost 5 bases and J 6 bases, leaving 22 bases between the germline ends. Germline V gives CDR1 SGHVS, CDR2 FQNEAQ. The CDR3 sequence is CASSPTWREVVKTQYF. The DNA of the CDR3 is TGTGCCAGCAGCCCGACTTGGAGGGAGGTCGTAAAGACCCAGTACTTC. The full variable domain, in which reference TRBV7-8 and TRBJ2-5 provide the parts outside the CDR3, is GAGVSQSPRYKVAKRGQDVALRCDPISGHVSLFWYQQALGQGPEFLTYFQNEAQLDKSGLPSDRFFAERPEGSVSTLKIQRTQQEDSAVYLCASSPTWREVVKTQYFGPGTRLLVL.

The chain couples TRBV9 to TRBJ2-5; weak D call: TRBD2 (6 bases). Per germline, CDR1 SGDLS and CDR2 YYNGEE. This CDR3 contains 15 residues. V was clipped by 4 bases and J by 5 bases, with 18 bases between them. The DNA for the CDR3 is TGTGCCAGCAGCACCCTACCGGGACTGCAGGAGACCCAGTACTTC. Translation gives CASSTLPGLQETQYF.

The chain combines TRBV11-2 with TRBJ1-2; 7 bases fit TRBD1. Unmatched junction bases numbered 6, after V lost 5 bases and J lost 3 bases. Germline CDR1 reads SGHAT; CDR2 reads FQNNGV. The CDR3 contains 14 residues. This chain's CDR3 is CASSPTGLDYGYTF. CDR3 coding DNA: TGTGCCAGCAGCCCGACAGGGCTCGACTATGGCTACACCTTC.

The rearrangement links TRBV27 to TRBJ2-2, with 7 nucleotides matching TRBD1. With V trimmed by 6 bases and J by 8 bases, 6 bases remained unmatched. This CDR3 comprises 13 residues. Per the germline V gene, CDR1 is MNHEY and CDR2 is SMNVEV (reference sequence). CDR3 amino acids: CASRTGFKGELFF. Here the CDR3 DNA reads TGTGCCAGCAGGACAGGGTTTAAGGGGGAGCTGTTTTTT.

The chain combines TRBV12-1 with TRBJ2-5; the D call of TRBD1 is as the table states it, not checked on the DNA. TRBJ2-7 matches the DNA end more closely, so the J call is doubtful. TRBV12-1 is noted as a pseudogene. The length of the CDR3 is 17 residues. The CDR3 DNA sequence: TGTGCCAGCAGCCCACGTGAGGGGGACAGGCTCTCCTACGAGCAGTACTTC. Its protein product is CASSPREGDRLSYEQYF.

For this clone: The sample carries other DNA sequences with the same CDR3. The CDR3 coding sequence is TGCGCCAGCAGCCTGGGACAGGGAACTAACTATGGCTACACCTTC. Protein: CASSLGQGTNYGYTF. The genes are TRBV5-1 and TRBJ1-2; 9 bases agree with TRBD1. The CDR3 sequence is 15 residues long. The V and J ends lost 4 bases and 0 bases, in that order; junction bases with no gene match: 4. Looked up from germline, CDR1 is SGHRS and CDR2 is YFSETQ.

The chain recombines TRBV27 with TRBJ2-3, with D possibly matching TRBD2 (6 bases). Between the trimmed V and J ends, which lost 3 bases and 2 bases, there was a span of 12 bases. This CDR3 has 15 amino acids. The germline CDR1 and CDR2 sequences are MNHEY and SMNVEV (reference sequence). The CDR3 region has the DNA TGTGCCAGCAGTTTCCGGGAGCCCTCCACAGATACGCAGTATTTT. Encoded protein: CASSFREPSTDTQYF.

V and J are TRBV19 and TRBJ2-5, with 7 bases lining up with TRBD1. The CDR3 spans 12 residues. Trimming took 3 bases from V and 5 from J; bases not matched to a gene: 0. From germline, CDR1 is LNHDA and CDR2 SQIVND (reference sequence). The CDR3, as DNA: TGTGCCAGTAGTATCAGGGGGGAGACCCAGTACTTC. It yields the protein CASSIRGETQYF.

J is TRBJ2-7 and V is TRBV30, with D unclear. Germline lookup yields CDR1 GTSNPN and CDR2 SVGIG (reference sequence). This CDR3 contains 11 residues. Between the trimmed V and J ends, which lost 1 base and 3 bases, there was a span of 4 bases. CDR3 protein: CAWSAGYEQYF. CDR3 in DNA: TGTGCCTGGAGTGCCGGCTACGAGCAGTACTTC.

This chain connects TRBV28 to TRBJ1-2, with TRBD1 matching 7 bases. Germline V gives CDR1 MDHEN, CDR2 SYDVKM. The CDR3 extends over 16 amino acids. V dropped 2 bases and J dropped 3; count of bases not matched to a gene: 9. The CDR3 sequence is CASSLPTGAYYYGYTF. The CDR3 DNA sequence: TGTGCCAGCAGTTTACCAACAGGGGCGTACTACTATGGCTACACCTTC.

This chain links TRBV4-1 with TRBJ2-5; 12 nucleotides agree with TRBD1. Germline trimming cut 4 bases from V and 5 bases from J; bases unmatched to any gene: 8. The germline V gene has CDR1 MGHRA and CDR2 YSYEKL. The length of the CDR3 is 16 residues. The chain's CDR3 is CASSPVGQGARETQYF. The CDR3 nucleotides are TGCGCCAGCAGCCCGGTGGGACAGGGGGCTAGGGAGACCCAGTACTTC.

The chain joins TRBV7-7 to TRBJ2-2, with 10 bases matching TRBD1. Germline CDR1 SSHAT, CDR2 FNYEAQ (reference sequence). Trimming took 5 bases from V and 5 from J; bases not matched to a gene: 11. The CDR3 contains 17 residues. CDR3 sequence reads: CASSPIEGQGKTGELFF. The CDR3 region has the DNA TGTGCCAGCAGCCCGATTGAGGGACAGGGGAAGACCGGGGAGCTGTTTTTT. Filled out from reference TRBV7-7 and TRBJ2-2, the complete variable domain reads GAGVSQSPRYKVTKRGQDVTLRCDPISSHATLYWYQQALGQGPEFLTYFNYEAQPDKSGLPSDRFSAERPEGSISTLTIQRTEQRDSAMYRCASSPIEGQGKTGELFFGEGSRLTVL.

This chain uses TRBV19 with TRBJ1-5; no clear D. The V and J ends lost 1 base and 6 bases respectively, with 7 bases between them. Germline V lookup: CDR1 LNHDA, CDR2 SQIVND (reference sequence). CDR3 length: 13 residues. CDR3 amino acids: CASSIGIGQPQHF. In DNA form, the CDR3 reads TGTGCCAGTAGTATAGGTATCGGTCAGCCCCAGCATTTT.

This sequence joins TRBV28 and TRBJ2-1; 13 bases match TRBD2. The CDR3 length is 17 residues. The V and J ends lost 1 base and 7 bases, in that order; junction bases with no gene match: 7. Germline V lookup: CDR1 MDHEN, CDR2 SYDVKM. DNA of the CDR3: TGTGCCAGCAGTTTATCCCAAGGGACTAGCGGGATGAATGAGCAGTTCTTC. Amino acids: CASSLSQGTSGMNEQFF.

This chain links TRBV11-2 with TRBJ1-2; D uncertain. Germline V gene lookup returns CDR1 SGHAT and CDR2 FQNNGV. With 0 bases removed from V and 5 bases from J, the gap between germline ends came to 10 bases. CDR3 length equals 14 residues. CDR3 nucleotides: TGTGCCAGCAGCTTAGACGCTCAGAATTATGGCTACACCTTC. Residues: CASSLDAQNYGYTF.

The genes are TRBV2 and TRBJ1-3; D gene unclear. From germline, CDR1 is SNHLY and CDR2 FYNNEI. There are 16 residues in the CDR3. The V end was cut by 3 bases, the J end by 0 bases, with 12 bases between. The CDR3 nucleotides read TGTGCCAGCAGTGATAGAGGGCACCGCTCTGGAAACACCATATATTTT. Amino acids: CASSDRGHRSGNTIYF. Complete variable domain (other parts from reference TRBV2 and TRBJ1-3): EPEVTQTPSHQVTQMGQEVILRCVPISNHLYFYWYRQILGQKVEFLVSFYNNEISEKSEIFDDQFSVERPDGSNFTLKIRSTKLEDSAMYFCASSDRGHRSGNTIYFGEGSWLTVV.

V and J are TRBV6-5 and TRBJ2-7; a weak D match, TRBD2 (5 bases). Trimming removed 8 bases from V and 0 bases from J, with 14 bases in between. Germline loops: CDR1 MNHEY, CDR2 SVGAGI. The CDR3 contains 14 residues. In DNA form, the CDR3 reads TGTGCCAGCCGGAGCGGACGGGGCTCCTACGAGCAGTACTTC. This codes for CASRSGRGSYEQYF.